These 6 T cell receptor beta chains share one sample of origin, sequenced in a study of early T cells in non-severe SARS-CoV-2 infection. In TCRdb, the 5' RACE reads were re-called with MiXCR into one record per CDR3 protein. The sample yields 70,000 or so distinct CDR3 sequences, about 12% seen once. The sequencing sample was made of whole blood. These receptors all come from an adult who was a healthcare worker with PCR-confirmed SARS-CoV-2 infection or an uninfected control (not recorded which).

This clonotype was recorded many times. V usage is TRBV4-3 and J usage is TRBJ1-5; perhaps TRBD1 as D (5 bases). Deletions cut 0 bases from V and 7 bases from J, with 16 bases between. This CDR3 is built from 16 residues. Germline V gene lookup returns CDR1 LGHNA and CDR2 YSLEER. DNA of the CDR3: TGCGCCAGCAGCCAAGATTGGCAGGGCGGCGGGCAGCCCCAGCATTTT. It translates to CASSQDWQGGGQPQHF.

Ten or more counts support this clonotype. The rearrangement joins TRBV6-6 to TRBJ1-3; TRBD1 matches at 7 bases. This CDR3 has 17 amino acids. The germline CDR1 and CDR2 sequences are MNHNY and SVGAGI (reference sequence). V was clipped by 2 bases and J by 2 bases; unmatched bases: 9. The DNA of the CDR3 is TGTGCCAGCAGTTACATTGGACAGGCGATCCCTGGAAACACCATATATTTT. This gives the protein CASSYIGQAIPGNTIYF.

This clonotype showed up many times. This chain joins TRBV11-3 and TRBJ1-1; D ambiguous. Germline V gene lookup returns CDR1 SGHNT and CDR2 YENEEA. The CDR3 sequence is 13 residues long. Trimming stripped 4 bases from V and 1 base from J, with 7 bases between. CDR3 amino acids: CASSSHKNTEAFF. The CDR3 DNA sequence: TGTGCCAGCAGCTCACACAAGAACACTGAAGCTTTCTTT.

This clonotype has at least ten counts. The genes are TRBV24-1 and TRBJ2-3, with D maybe TRBD2 (5 bases). Germline CDR1 and CDR2: KGHDR and SFDVKD. The V and J ends lost 3 bases and 6 bases respectively, with 12 bases between them. This CDR3 comprises 14 residues. CDR3 coding DNA: TGTGCCACCAGTGATCCATCACGAGGGGATACGCAGTATTTT. As protein: CATSDPSRGDTQYF.

Ten or more counts support this clonotype. This chain links TRBV20-1 with TRBJ2-3; no firm D call. Deletions cut 5 bases from V and 0 bases from J, with 3 bases between. This CDR3 comprises 11 residues. CDR1 and CDR2 (germline): DFQATT, SNEGSKA (reference sequence). The CDR3 sequence: CSAGSTDTQYF. Written as DNA, the CDR3 is TGCAGTGCTGGGAGCACAGATACGCAGTATTTT.

This clonotype has only one observation. This chain uses TRBV7-2 with TRBJ2-2; 10 bases are a match to TRBD2. Germline lookup yields CDR1 SGHTA and CDR2 FQGNSA. Trimming at V came to 4 bases and at J to 1 base, leaving 0 bases not matched to a gene. CDR3 length: 15 amino acids. DNA of the CDR3: TGTGCCAGCAGCTCTAGCGGGAGGAACACCGGGGAGCTGTTTTTT. It specifies CASSSSGRNTGELFF.